This T cell receptor beta chain was sequenced for a study of blood T cell repertoires in COVID-19. Whole-study context: Sample material is recorded as cDNA or gDNA derived from T cells, B-cell-depleted T cells, or PBMCs.

Germline V CDR1 and CDR2: GTSNPN, SVGIG (reference sequence). Losses at the gene ends were 5 bases for V and 0 bases for J; bases not matched to a gene: 3. This CDR3 spans 13 amino acids. Measured with immunoSEQ multiplex PCR; TCRdb has only the in-frame clones, and not every one. This repertoire shows roughly 220,000 clones, 84% found once; its top ten account for about 2.4%. This TCR came from a woman aged 55-70 years with acute or convalescent COVID-19. Sequencing input: peripheral blood. This sequence joins TRBV30 and TRBJ2-7; 8 nucleotides match TRBD1. This CDR3 reads CAWGQGGSYEQYF. CDR3 nucleotides: TGTGCCTGGGGACAGGGCGGCTCCTACGAGCAGTACTTC. Full variable domain (rest looked up from reference TRBV30 and TRBJ2-7): SQTIHQWPATLVQPVGSPLSLECTVEGTSNPNLYWYRQAAGRGLQLLFYSVGIGQISSEVPQNLSASRPQDRQFILSSKKLLLSDSGFYLCAWGQGGSYEQYFGPGTRLTVT.